Below, 28 T cell receptor beta chains from the same sample are listed, as sequenced in a study of blood T cell repertoires in COVID-19. Method: immunoSEQ multiplex PCR; TCRdb's copy keeps in-frame clones and lacks some. The sample contains about 130,000 clones, roughly 91% of which appear only once. The specimen was peripheral blood. The receptors stem from a man aged 55-75 years with active or convalescent COVID-19.

A remark on this clone: Other nucleotide sequences from this sample produce the same CDR3. The chain recombines TRBV6-5 with TRBJ1-3; D is perhaps TRBD1 (5 bases). With 6 bases removed from V and 3 bases from J, the gap between germline ends came to 6 bases. The CDR3 is 12 residues long. Germline values: CDR1 MNHEY, CDR2 SVGAGI. CDR3 residues: CASRGDGNTIYF. CDR3 nucleotide sequence: TGTGCCAGCAGAGGGGATGGAAACACCATATATTTT.

This clone was detected only once. The V and J genes are TRBV14 and TRBJ1-2, with a possible D match to TRBD1 (5 bases). Germline values: CDR1 SGHDN, CDR2 FVKESK. This CDR3 has 16 amino acids. Trimming pared 1 base from V and 4 bases from J, leaving 16 bases between. CDR3 DNA: TGTGCCAGCAGCCAAGGAGGAGGGGCGGCCAGCTATGGCTACACCTTC. Translation gives CASSQGGGAASYGYTF.

This rearrangement joins TRBV6-5 to TRBJ1-4, with 9 bases matching TRBD1. Per the germline V gene, CDR1 is MNHEY and CDR2 is SVGAGI. The CDR3 totals 15 residues. J lost 7 bases, V lost 5 bases, and 8 bases had no gene match. CDR3 region: CASSTGTGRREKLFF. The CDR3 bases are TGTGCCAGCAGTACTGGGACAGGGAGGCGTGAAAAACTGTTTTTT.

This clone occurred once. The V gene is TRBV19, the J gene TRBJ2-2, with D possibly TRBD2 on 7 matching bases. This CDR3 spans 13 amino acids. Looked up from germline, CDR1 is LNHDA and CDR2 is SQIVND (reference sequence). V shed 7 bases and J shed 9 bases, with 15 bases lying between them. In DNA form, the CDR3 reads TGTGCCAGTACCTTCCGGGGGGCTAGGGAGCTGTTTTTT. Translation gives CASTFRGARELFF.

The gene calls are TRBV19 and TRBJ2-7; 9 nucleotides match TRBD1. The CDR3 length is 13 residues. J was trimmed by 2 bases and V by 9 bases; bases with no gene match: 5. Germline CDR1 is LNHDA and CDR2 is SQIVND (reference sequence). The CDR3 DNA reads as TGTGCCAGCGGGACAGGGCATCCCTACGAGCAGTACTTC. Translating it yields CASGTGHPYEQYF.

Of note for this clone: A read error may account for a junction end that differs from germline. The chain has TRBV7-7 and TRBJ2-1, with 9 bases fitting TRBD2. CDR3 length equals 16 residues. CDR1 and CDR2 (germline): SSHAT, FNYEAQ (reference sequence). The CDR3, as DNA: TGTGCTAGCAGCTTAAGTCTAGCGGGACTCGGCAATGAGCAGTTCTTC. Its protein is CASSLSLAGLGNEQFF.

J is TRBJ2-7 and V is TRBV5-1; no reliable D call. The CDR3 spans 14 residues. CDR1 is SGHRS and CDR2 is YFSETQ in the germline V gene. The germline V and J ends were trimmed by 6 bases and 4 bases, with 17 bases remaining between them. CDR3: CASISDGSTYEQYF. The CDR3 DNA reads as TGCGCCAGCATCAGTGACGGGTCGACGTACGAGCAGTACTTC.

This clone appeared a few times. V and J are TRBV5-6 and TRBJ1-2; perhaps TRBD1 as D (6 bases). Trimming took 1 base from V and 6 from J, leaving 13 bases between them. CDR1 is SGHDT, CDR2 YYEEEE, per germline. The CDR3 totals 14 residues. CDR3 nucleotide sequence: TGTGCCAGCAGCTTGTCCCGGGGGGCCAATGGCTACACCTTC. The encoded protein is CASSLSRGANGYTF.

The rearrangement joins TRBV19 to TRBJ1-2; 9 bases align to TRBD1. Trimming cost V 4 bases and J 3 bases; bases outside gene matches: 3. Germline loops: CDR1 LNHDA, CDR2 SQIVND (reference sequence). This CDR3 has 14 residues. As DNA, the CDR3 is TGTGCCAGTAGTAAGACAGGGGGTGACTATGGCTACACCTTC. Its protein is CASSKTGGDYGYTF.

The chain couples TRBV18 to TRBJ2-7, with 10 bases lining up with TRBD2. Trimming removed 1 base from V and 4 bases from J; junction bases left unmatched: 10. The CDR3 sequence is 17 residues long. The V gene's germline CDR1 is KGHSH and CDR2 LQKENI. The DNA for the CDR3 is TGTGCCAGCTCACCACTGCAAGCGGGAGGGCCCTCGTACGAGCAGTACTTC. Its protein is CASSPLQAGGPSYEQYF.

This rearrangement joins TRBV5-1 to TRBJ2-5; 8 bases line up with TRBD2. V shed 4 bases and J 6 bases; nucleotides not matched to a gene: 8. Germline V gene lookup returns CDR1 SGHRS and CDR2 YFSETQ. The CDR3 consists of 14 residues. The CDR3 loop reads CASSSWPSGQTQYF. In DNA form, the CDR3 reads TGCGCCAGCAGCAGCTGGCCTAGCGGGCAGACCCAGTACTTC.

The CDR3 nucleotides are TGTGCCAGCTCACCACCATCAGAGGATGAGCAGTTCTTC. Translation: CASSPPSEDEQFF. The chain couples TRBV18 to TRBJ2-1; no firm D call. Trimming took 0 bases from V and 8 from J, leaving 8 bases between them. Germline values: CDR1 KGHSH, CDR2 LQKENI. The CDR3 is 13 amino acids.

The V and J genes are TRBV9 and TRBJ2-1, with TRBD2 matching over 11 bases. Germline lookup yields CDR1 SGDLS and CDR2 YYNGEE. This CDR3 is 15 amino acids long. The J segment lost 9 bases and the V segment lost 1 base, leaving 6 bases of the junction unmatched. CDR3 region: CASSVLAGGRSEQFF. CDR3 nucleotides: TGTGCCAGCAGCGTACTAGCGGGAGGAAGGAGTGAGCAGTTCTTC.

The rearrangement joins TRBV28 to TRBJ2-1; tentative D call: TRBD1 (6 bases). V lost 6 bases, J lost 1 base, and 13 bases lay in between. This CDR3 has 15 amino acids. Germline CDR1 MDHEN, CDR2 SYDVKM. CDR3 sequence reads: CASSYRTASYNEQFF. Here the CDR3 DNA reads TGTGCCAGCAGCTACCGGACAGCGTCCTACAATGAGCAGTTCTTC.

This chain joins TRBV4-2 and TRBJ2-7; the match to TRBD2 covers 14 bases. CDR1 and CDR2 from the germline V gene are LGHNA and YNFKEQ. This CDR3 spans 17 amino acids. Losses at the gene ends were 4 bases for V and 2 bases for J; bases not matched to a gene: 7. The CDR3 spells CASSPRLAGGVAYEQYF. The CDR3 DNA is TGTGCCAGCAGCCCCCGACTAGCGGGAGGGGTAGCCTACGAGCAGTACTTC.

This chain connects TRBV10-3 to TRBJ1-1, with D uncertain. The CDR3 has 14 residues. Trimming left V 3 bases short and J 2 bases short, with 10 bases between. The V gene's germline CDR1 is ENHRY and CDR2 SYGVKD. The CDR3 DNA sequence: TGTGCCATCAGTGATAATACAGTTAACACTGAAGCTTTCTTT. Its translation: CAISDNTVNTEAFF.

The genes are TRBV6-5 and TRBJ2-5; possibly TRBD2 for D (6 bases). Germline-derived CDR1 and CDR2 are MNHEY and SVGAGI. The CDR3 extends over 14 amino acids. V was trimmed by 5 bases and J by 1 base, leaving 11 bases between them. DNA of the CDR3: TGTGCCAGCAGTCCCCGGACTACCCAAGAGACCCAGTACTTC. Its translation is CASSPRTTQETQYF.

The J gene is TRBJ1-2, the V gene TRBV28; 9 bases map to TRBD1. V trimming: 5 bases; J trimming: 7 bases; junction bases outside the gene matches: 5. The CDR3 contains 13 residues. Germline V lookup: CDR1 MDHEN, CDR2 SYDVKM. The CDR3 region has the DNA TGTGCCAGCAGTCAACGGACAGGGGTTGGCTACACCTTC. Residues: CASSQRTGVGYTF.

The chain uses TRBV6-6 and TRBJ1-4; the D is unclear. This CDR3 comprises 14 residues. Germline V gene sequence: CDR1 MNHNY, CDR2 SVGAGI (reference sequence). Trimming took off 2 bases at V and 0 bases at J, with 4 bases between the two ends. The CDR3 here is CASSYEATNEKLFF. CDR3 DNA sequence: TGTGCCAGCAGTTACGAGGCAACTAATGAAAAACTGTTTTTT.

The CDR3 loop is CASGGGVEETQYF. The CDR3 DNA reads TGTGCCAGCGGGGGAGGAGTTGAGGAGACCCAGTACTTC. V is TRBV6-5 and J is TRBJ2-5; possibly TRBD2 for D (6 bases). The V and J ends lost 8 bases and 5 bases respectively, with 15 bases between them. Germline CDR1 reads MNHEY; CDR2 reads SVGAGI. The CDR3 has 13 residues.

The chain combines TRBV28 with TRBJ1-6; 8 bases match TRBD1. Trimming cost V 5 bases and J 0 bases; bases outside gene matches: 9. CDR3 length equals 18 residues. Germline V gene lookup returns CDR1 MDHEN and CDR2 SYDVKM. The CDR3 DNA sequence: TGTGCCAGCAGTCCACGACAGGGGATTAGCTCCTATAATTCACCCCTCCACTTT. It specifies CASSPRQGISSYNSPLHF.

The chain recombines TRBV28 with TRBJ1-1, with 8 bases matching TRBD1. Germline assignment: CDR1 MDHEN and CDR2 SYDVKM. The V gene end was trimmed by 7 bases and the J gene end by 7 bases; junction bases not matched to a gene: 8. CDR3 size: 13 residues. In nucleotides, the CDR3 is TGTGCCAGCAAGAGGACAGGGAATAGTGAAGCTTTCTTT. Its protein is CASKRTGNSEAFF.

The V gene is TRBV2, the J gene TRBJ1-1; D perhaps matches TRBD1 (6 bases). The germline V gene has CDR1 SNHLY and CDR2 FYNNEI. This CDR3 spans 13 amino acids. Trimming took off 2 bases at V and 10 bases at J, with 14 bases between the two ends. The CDR3 DNA follows: TGTGCCAGCAGTGAACAGGGGTGGGTCGGAGCTTTCTTT. Translation gives CASSEQGWVGAFF.

The V gene is TRBV4-3, the J gene TRBJ2-1; weak D call: TRBD2 (6 bases). This CDR3 region has 16 residues. The V end was cut by 1 base, the J end by 3 bases, with 13 bases between. Germline V gene lookup returns CDR1 LGHNA and CDR2 YSLEER. The CDR3 DNA sequence: TGCGCCAGCAGCCAAGTGTGGCGGGAAGACTACAATGAGCAGTTCTTC. This codes for CASSQVWREDYNEQFF.

This clone has just a few counts. The chain employs TRBV3-1 (or the pseudogene TRBV3-2) and TRBJ2-7, with TRBD2 identical over 7 bases. CDR3 length: 13 amino acids. In germline, CDR1 is LGHDT, CDR2 YNNKEL (reference sequence). The J segment lost 6 bases and the V segment lost 0 bases, leaving 2 bases of the junction unmatched. The CDR3 loop is CASSQEGRGEQYF. CDR3 nucleotide sequence: TGTGCCAGCAGCCAAGAGGGGAGGGGCGAGCAGTACTTC.

DNA for the CDR3: TGTGCCAGTACCGTGACAGGGGGCTCCTACGAGCAGTACTTC. It specifies CASTVTGGSYEQYF. The chain has TRBV19 and TRBJ2-7, with 9 positions matching TRBD1. The CDR3 sequence is 14 residues long. The V gene end was trimmed by 7 bases and the J gene end by 0 bases; junction bases not matched to a gene: 4. Germline V gene sequence: CDR1 LNHDA, CDR2 SQIVND (reference sequence).

The gene calls are TRBV28 and TRBJ1-5, with TRBD1 identical over 7 bases. The CDR3 runs to 13 residues. The germline gives CDR1 MDHEN, CDR2 SYDVKM. V was clipped by 6 bases and J by 5 bases; unmatched bases: 4. The DNA of the CDR3 is TGTGCCAGCAGCGCAGGGGGGTATCAGCCCCAGCATTTT. Its protein product is CASSAGGYQPQHF.

This clone was recorded once. The chain recombines TRBV7-8 with TRBJ2-1, with D possibly matching TRBD2 (6 bases). CDR1 and CDR2 (germline): SGHVS, FQNEAQ. The length of the CDR3 is 13 residues. The germline V and J ends were trimmed by 6 bases and 5 bases, with 11 bases remaining between them. CDR3 DNA: TGTGCCAGCAGTTCCCCGGGAGACAATGAGCAGTTCTTC. This codes for CASSSPGDNEQFF.